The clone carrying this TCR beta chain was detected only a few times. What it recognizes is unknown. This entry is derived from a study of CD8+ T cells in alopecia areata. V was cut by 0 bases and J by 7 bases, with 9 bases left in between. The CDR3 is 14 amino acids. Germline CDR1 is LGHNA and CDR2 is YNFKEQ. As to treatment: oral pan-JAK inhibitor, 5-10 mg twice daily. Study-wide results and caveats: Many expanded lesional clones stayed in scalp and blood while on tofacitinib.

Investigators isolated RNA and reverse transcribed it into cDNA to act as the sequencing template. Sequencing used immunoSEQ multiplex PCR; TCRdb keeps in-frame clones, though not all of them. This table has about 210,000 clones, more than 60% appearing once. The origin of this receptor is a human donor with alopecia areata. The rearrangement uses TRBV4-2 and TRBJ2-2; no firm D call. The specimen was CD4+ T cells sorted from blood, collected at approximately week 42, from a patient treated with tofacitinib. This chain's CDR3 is CASSQDETIGELFF. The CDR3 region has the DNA TGTGCCAGCAGCCAAGATGAGACAATCGGGGAGCTGTTTTTT.